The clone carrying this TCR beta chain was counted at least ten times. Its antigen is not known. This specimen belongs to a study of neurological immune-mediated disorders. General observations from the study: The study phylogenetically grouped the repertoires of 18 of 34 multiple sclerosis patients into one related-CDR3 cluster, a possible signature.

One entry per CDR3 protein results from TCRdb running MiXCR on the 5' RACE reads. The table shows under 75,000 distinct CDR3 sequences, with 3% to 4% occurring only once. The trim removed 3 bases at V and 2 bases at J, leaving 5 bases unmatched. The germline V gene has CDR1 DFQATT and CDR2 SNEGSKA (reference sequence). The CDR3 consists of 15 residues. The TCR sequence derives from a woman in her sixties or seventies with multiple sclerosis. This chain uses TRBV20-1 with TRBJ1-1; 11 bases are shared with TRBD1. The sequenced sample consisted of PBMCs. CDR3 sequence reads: CSARGQGGRNTEAFF. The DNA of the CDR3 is TGCAGTGCTAGGGGACAGGGGGGCCGAAACACTGAAGCTTTCTTT.